This T cell receptor beta chain was identified in a study of OX40 agonist ivuxolimab in advanced cancers. Looked up from germline, CDR1 is MDHEN and CDR2 is SYDVKM. With 6 bases clipped from V and 2 bases from J, the junction kept 8 bases outside the gene matches. The CDR3 has 16 residues. Clones were sequenced by immunoSEQ multiplex PCR, and TCRdb holds only the in-frame ones, with some missing. The data contain 30,000 to 40,000 clones, around 90% of them singletons. This sequence originates from an adult with an advanced solid tumor such as melanoma, head and neck, liver or kidney cancer. This specimen was CD4+ or CD8+ T cells sorted from blood, taken in a trial of the OX40 agonist ivuxolimab. The V gene is TRBV28, the J gene TRBJ2-3; 10 bases are shared with TRBD2. The DNA of the CDR3 is TGTGCCAGCAGATCTCAACTAGCGGGAATCACAGATACGCAGTATTTT. It translates to CASRSQLAGITDTQYF.